This T cell receptor beta chain emerged from a study of spatial heterogeneity in lung cancer. Study details: Detection consistently yielded more beta chains than alpha chains. Raw reads showed each unique TCR and UMI combination turning up more than ten times on average.

This clonotype was detected many times. A library made for alpha chains picked up this beta chain off target, so its size means little. Each molecule of TCR cDNA was tagged with one unique molecular identifier. Via MiXCR, TCRdb re-called the 5' RACE reads, giving one row per CDR3 protein. The sample includes 10,000 to 15,000 distinct CDR3 sequences, approximately 6.2% seen only once; the top ten take about a tenth. Specified time point: sample taken at primary tumor resection. TCRs were sequenced from unsorted whole RNA of tumor, nontumor lung or PBMC. There were approximately 69 donors, all of them untreated patients with early-stage non-small cell lung cancer. This CDR3 has 14 amino acids. The V gene's germline CDR1 is SGHAT and CDR2 FQNNGV. Trimming took off 2 bases at V and 4 bases at J, with 10 bases between the two ends.

The sequence derives from a male donor with early-stage non-small cell lung cancer. The V gene is TRBV11-2, the J gene TRBJ2-3, with D possibly being TRBD2 (5 bases). The sequencing used normal lung tissue next to the tumor, collected at surgery. The CDR3 DNA reads TGTGCCAGCAGCTTACAGCGGTCAGCAGATACGCAGTATTTT. This encodes CASSLQRSADTQYF.